The clone carrying this TCR beta chain was seen more than once but under ten times. This sample is drawn from a study of PD-1 blockade in mismatch repair-deficient tumors. The CDR3 is made up of 13 amino acids. The V end was cut by 4 bases, the J end by 6 bases, with 14 bases between. The V gene's germline CDR1 is SGDLS and CDR2 YYNGEE. Measured with immunoSEQ multiplex PCR; TCRdb has only the in-frame clones, and not every one. In the table there are tens of thousands of clones, about 87% of which are singletons. This receptor was identified in an adult with mismatch repair-deficient cancer. Here the sequenced sample was peripheral blood, taken 52 weeks after starting pembrolizumab. This chain links TRBV9 with TRBJ2-7; the D call may be TRBD1 or TRBD2 (5 bases each). The chain's CDR3 is CASSTQGDGEQYF. The CDR3 nucleotides are TGTGCCAGCAGCACGCAGGGAGACGGCGAGCAGTACTTC.